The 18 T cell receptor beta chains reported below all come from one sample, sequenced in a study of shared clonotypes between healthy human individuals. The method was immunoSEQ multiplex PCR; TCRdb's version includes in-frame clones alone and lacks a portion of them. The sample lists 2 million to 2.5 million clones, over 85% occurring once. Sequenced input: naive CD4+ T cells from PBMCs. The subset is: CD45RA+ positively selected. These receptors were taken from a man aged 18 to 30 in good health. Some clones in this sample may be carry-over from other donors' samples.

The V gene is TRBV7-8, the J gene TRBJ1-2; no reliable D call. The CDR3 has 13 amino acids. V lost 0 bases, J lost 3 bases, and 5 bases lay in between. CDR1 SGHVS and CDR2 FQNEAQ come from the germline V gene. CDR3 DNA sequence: TGTGCCAGCAGCTTAGCGTCAGACTATGGCTACACCTTC. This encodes CASSLASDYGYTF.

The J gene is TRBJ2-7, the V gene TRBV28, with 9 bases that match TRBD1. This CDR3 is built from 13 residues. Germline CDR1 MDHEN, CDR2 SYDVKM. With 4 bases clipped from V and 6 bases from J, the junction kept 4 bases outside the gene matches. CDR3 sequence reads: CASSWTGDPEQYF. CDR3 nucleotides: TGTGCCAGCAGTTGGACAGGGGACCCCGAGCAGTACTTC.

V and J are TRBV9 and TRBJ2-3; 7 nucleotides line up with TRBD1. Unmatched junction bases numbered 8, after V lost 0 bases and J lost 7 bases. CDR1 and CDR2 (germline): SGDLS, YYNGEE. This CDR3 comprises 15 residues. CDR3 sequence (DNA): TGTGCCAGCAGCGTAGTAGCAGGGGGTCCATATACGCAGTATTTT. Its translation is CASSVVAGGPYTQYF.

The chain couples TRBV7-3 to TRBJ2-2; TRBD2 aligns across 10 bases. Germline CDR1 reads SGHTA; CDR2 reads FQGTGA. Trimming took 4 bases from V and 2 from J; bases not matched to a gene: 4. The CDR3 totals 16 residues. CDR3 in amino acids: CASSSTSGENTGELFF. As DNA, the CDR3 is TGTGCCAGCAGCTCCACTAGCGGGGAAAACACCGGGGAGCTGTTTTTT.

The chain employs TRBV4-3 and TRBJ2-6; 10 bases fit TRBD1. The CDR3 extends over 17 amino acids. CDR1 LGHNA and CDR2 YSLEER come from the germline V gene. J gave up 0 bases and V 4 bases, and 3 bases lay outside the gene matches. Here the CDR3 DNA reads TGCGCCAGCAGCCCGACAGGGGGCGCCTCTGGGGCCAACGTCCTGACTTTC. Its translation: CASSPTGGASGANVLTF.

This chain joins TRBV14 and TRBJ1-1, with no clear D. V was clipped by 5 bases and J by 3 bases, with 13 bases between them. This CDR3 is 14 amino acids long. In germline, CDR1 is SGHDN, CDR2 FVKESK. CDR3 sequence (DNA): TGTGCCAGCAGCTCTCGGGTCTTTCACACTGAAGCTTTCTTT. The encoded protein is CASSSRVFHTEAFF.

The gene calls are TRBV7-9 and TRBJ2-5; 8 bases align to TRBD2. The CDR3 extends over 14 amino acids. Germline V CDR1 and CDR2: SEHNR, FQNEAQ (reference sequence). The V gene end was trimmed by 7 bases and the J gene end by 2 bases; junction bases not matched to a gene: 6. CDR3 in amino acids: CASNRAGGQETQYF. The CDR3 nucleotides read TGTGCCAGCAACAGGGCGGGAGGACAAGAGACCCAGTACTTC.

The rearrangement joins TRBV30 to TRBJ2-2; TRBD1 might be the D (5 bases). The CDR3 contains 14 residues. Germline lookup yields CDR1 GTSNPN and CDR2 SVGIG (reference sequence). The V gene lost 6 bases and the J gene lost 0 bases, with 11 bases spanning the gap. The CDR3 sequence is CACGRVSNTGELFF. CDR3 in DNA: TGTGCCTGCGGCAGGGTGTCGAACACCGGGGAGCTGTTTTTT.

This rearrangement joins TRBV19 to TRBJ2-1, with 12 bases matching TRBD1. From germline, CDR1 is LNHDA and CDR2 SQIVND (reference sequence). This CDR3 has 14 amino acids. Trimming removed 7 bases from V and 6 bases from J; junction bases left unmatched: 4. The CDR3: CASTGQGAPNEQFF. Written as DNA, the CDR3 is TGTGCCAGTACGGGACAGGGGGCACCCAATGAGCAGTTCTTC. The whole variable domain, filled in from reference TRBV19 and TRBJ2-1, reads DGGITQSPKYLFRKEGQNVTLSCEQNLNHDAMYWYRQDPGQGLRLIYYSQIVNDFQKGDIAEGYSVSREKKESFPLTVTSAQKNPTAFYLCASTGQGAPNEQFFGPGTRLTVL.

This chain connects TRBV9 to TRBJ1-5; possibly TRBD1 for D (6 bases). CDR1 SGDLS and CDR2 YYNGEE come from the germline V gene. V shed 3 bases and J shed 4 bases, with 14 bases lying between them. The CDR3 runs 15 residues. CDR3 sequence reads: CASSAGPRGNQPQHF. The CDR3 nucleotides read TGTGCCAGCAGCGCGGGGCCCAGGGGAAATCAGCCCCAGCATTTT.

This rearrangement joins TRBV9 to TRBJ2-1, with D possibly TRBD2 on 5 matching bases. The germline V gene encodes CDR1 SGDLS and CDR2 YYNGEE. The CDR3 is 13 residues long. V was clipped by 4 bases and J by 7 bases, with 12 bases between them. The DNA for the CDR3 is TGTGCCAGCAGCAGGGTCGGGGTAAATGAGCAGTTCTTC. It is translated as CASSRVGVNEQFF.

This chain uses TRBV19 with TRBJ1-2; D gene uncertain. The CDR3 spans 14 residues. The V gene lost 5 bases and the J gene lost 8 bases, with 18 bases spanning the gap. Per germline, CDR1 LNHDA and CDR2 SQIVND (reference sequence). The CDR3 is CASSPQTSTGGYTF. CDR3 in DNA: TGTGCCAGTAGTCCACAGACGTCGACGGGGGGCTACACCTTC.

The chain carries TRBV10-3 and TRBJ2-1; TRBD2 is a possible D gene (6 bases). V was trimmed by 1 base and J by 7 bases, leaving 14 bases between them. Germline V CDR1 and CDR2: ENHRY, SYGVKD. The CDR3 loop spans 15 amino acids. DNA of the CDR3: TGTGCCATCAGTGAGTATGGCGGGATCGGTAATGAGCAGTTCTTC. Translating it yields CAISEYGGIGNEQFF.

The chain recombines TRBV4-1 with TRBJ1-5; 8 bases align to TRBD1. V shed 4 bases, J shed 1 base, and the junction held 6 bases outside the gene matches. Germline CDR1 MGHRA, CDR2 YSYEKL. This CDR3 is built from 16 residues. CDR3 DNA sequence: TGCGCCAGCAGCCCAGGTCGGGACAGGAGCAATCAGCCCCAGCATTTT. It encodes CASSPGRDRSNQPQHF.

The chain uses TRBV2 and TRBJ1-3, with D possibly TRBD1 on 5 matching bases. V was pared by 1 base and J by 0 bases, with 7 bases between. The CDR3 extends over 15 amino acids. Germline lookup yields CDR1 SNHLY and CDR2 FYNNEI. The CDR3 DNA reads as TGTGCCAGCAGTGAAGGGGGGATCTCTGGAAACACCATATATTTT. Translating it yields CASSEGGISGNTIYF.

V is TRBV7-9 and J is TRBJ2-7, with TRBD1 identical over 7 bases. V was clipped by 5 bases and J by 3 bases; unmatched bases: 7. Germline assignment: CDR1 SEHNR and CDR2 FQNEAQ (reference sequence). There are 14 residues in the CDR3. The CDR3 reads CASSLPGQYYEQYF. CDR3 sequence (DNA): TGTGCCAGCAGCCTCCCGGGACAGTACTACGAGCAGTACTTC. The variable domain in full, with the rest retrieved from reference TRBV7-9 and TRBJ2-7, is DTGVSQNPRHKITKRGQNVTFRCDPISEHNRLYWYRQTLGQGPEFLTYFQNEAQLEKSRLLSDRFSAERPKGSFSTLEIQRTEQGDSAMYLCASSLPGQYYEQYFGPGTRLTVT.

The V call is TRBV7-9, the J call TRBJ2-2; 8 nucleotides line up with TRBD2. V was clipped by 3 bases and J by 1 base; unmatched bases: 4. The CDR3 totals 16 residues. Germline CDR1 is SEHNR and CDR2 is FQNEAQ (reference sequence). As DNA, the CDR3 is TGTGCCAGCAGCTTGGTAACTAGCGGGAACACCGGGGAGCTGTTTTTT. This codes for CASSLVTSGNTGELFF.

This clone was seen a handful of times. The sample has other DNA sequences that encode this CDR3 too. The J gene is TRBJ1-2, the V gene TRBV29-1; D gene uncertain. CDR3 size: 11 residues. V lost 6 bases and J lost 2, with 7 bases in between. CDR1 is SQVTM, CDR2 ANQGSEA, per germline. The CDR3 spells CSVGSNYGYTF. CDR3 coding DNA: TGCAGCGTAGGATCCAACTATGGCTACACCTTC.